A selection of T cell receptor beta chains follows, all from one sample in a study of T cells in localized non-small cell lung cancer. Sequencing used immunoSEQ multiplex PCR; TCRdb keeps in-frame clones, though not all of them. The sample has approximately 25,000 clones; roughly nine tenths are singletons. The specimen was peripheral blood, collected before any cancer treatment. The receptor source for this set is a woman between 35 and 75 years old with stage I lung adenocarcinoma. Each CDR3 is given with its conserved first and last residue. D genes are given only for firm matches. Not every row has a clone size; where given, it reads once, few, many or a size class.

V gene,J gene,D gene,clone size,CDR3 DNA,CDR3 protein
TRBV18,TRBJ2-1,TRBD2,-,TGTGCCAGCTCACCAGCGGGAGTCTACAATGAGCAGTTCTTC,CASSPAGVYNEQFF
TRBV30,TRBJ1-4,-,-,TGTGCCTGTTTGAGGGGGACTAATGAAAAACTGTTTTTT,CACLRGTNEKLFF
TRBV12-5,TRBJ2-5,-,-,TGTGCTAGTGGTTTGCGGGAAAAGGAGACCCAGTACTTC,CASGLREKETQYF
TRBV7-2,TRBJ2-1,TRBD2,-,TGTGCCAGCAGCTGGGGAGCGGGAGGGCTCAATGAGCAGTTCTTC,CASSWGAGGLNEQFF
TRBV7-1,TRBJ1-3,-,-,TGTGCCAGCAGCCTAACGGGGAACACCATATATTTT,CASSLTGNTIYF
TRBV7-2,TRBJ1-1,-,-,TGTGCCAGCAGCTTCAGCAGGAGTACCGAAGCTTTCTTT,CASSFSRSTEAFF
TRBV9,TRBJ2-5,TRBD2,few,TGTGCCAGCAGCGTAGAACCGGGACTAGATTCCCAGTACTTC,CASSVEPGLDSQYF
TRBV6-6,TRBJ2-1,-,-,TGTGCCAGCAGTGCCCTACAGGGGACTCGCAATGAGCAGTTCTTC,CASSALQGTRNEQFF
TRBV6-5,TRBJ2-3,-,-,TGTGCCAGCAGCCTATTAGGGGACCGGTCTACGCAGTATTTT,CASSLLGDRSTQYF
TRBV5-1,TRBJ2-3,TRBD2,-,TGCGCCAGCAGCTCCATGCCCTCTAGCGGGAGGGCGGATACGCAGTATTTT,CASSSMPSSGRADTQYF
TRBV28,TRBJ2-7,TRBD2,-,TGTGCCAGCAGTTTAGGGGGAGCGGGATTGAAAGAGCAGTACTTC,CASSLGGAGLKEQYF
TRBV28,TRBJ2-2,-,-,TGTGCCACCAACCAGGGGGGCGAGGACACCGGGGAGCTGTTTTTT,CATNQGGEDTGELFF
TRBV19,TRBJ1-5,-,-,TGTGCCAGTAGTATTTTCGAGGGTCAGACCCAGCATTTT,CASSIFEGQTQHF
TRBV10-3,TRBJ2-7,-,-,TGTGCCATCAGTGACGGGGTGCTGTACGAGCAGTACTTC,CAISDGVLYEQYF
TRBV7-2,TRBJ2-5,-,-,TGTGCCAGCAGCCCCGGCGGGGGCCGAAATGGCCAGTACTTC,CASSPGGGRNGQYF
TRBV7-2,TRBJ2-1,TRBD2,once,TGTGCCAGCAGCCCCGGGACTAGCGGGAGTAATGAGCAGTTCTTC,CASSPGTSGSNEQFF
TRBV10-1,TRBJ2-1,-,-,TGCGCCACCCGAAGGGGCCAAGGGGAGAATGAGCAGTTCTTC,CATRRGQGENEQFF
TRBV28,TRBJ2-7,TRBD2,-,TGTGCCAGCAGTCAGGCGGGAGGGACCCTCTACGAGCAGTACTTC,CASSQAGGTLYEQYF
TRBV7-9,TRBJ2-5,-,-,TGTGCCAGCAGCCCTATGGGAGGTCCTGGGGAGACCCAGTACTTC,CASSPMGGPGETQYF
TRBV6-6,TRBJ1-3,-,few,TGTGCCAGCAGTTACGCGGGCAGGGCTGGAAACACCATATATTTT,CASSYAGRAGNTIYF
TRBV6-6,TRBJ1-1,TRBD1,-,TGTGCCAGCAGTTACGGACAGGGGATCACTGAAGCTTTCTTT,CASSYGQGITEAFF
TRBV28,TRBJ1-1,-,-,TGTGCCAGCAGTAGGGGGAGGGGCATCACTGAAGCTTTCTTT,CASSRGRGITEAFF
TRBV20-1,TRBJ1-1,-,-,TGCAGTGCTAGAGAGAGACCTGAAGCTTTCTTT,CSARERPEAFF
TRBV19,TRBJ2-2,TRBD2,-,TGTGCCAGTAGTTTTGGGACTAGCGGCACCGGGGAGCTGTTTTTT,CASSFGTSGTGELFF
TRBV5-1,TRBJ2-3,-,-,TGCGCCAGCAGCCCGAACGGGGGGCGAAAGGATACGCAGTATTTT,CASSPNGGRKDTQYF
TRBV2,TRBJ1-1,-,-,TGTGCCAGCAGTGGGGGTATTGAAGCTTTCTTT,CASSGGIEAFF
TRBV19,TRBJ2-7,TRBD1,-,TGTGCCAGTAGTTTTTCCGGGACAGGGTACGAGCAGTACTTC,CASSFSGTGYEQYF
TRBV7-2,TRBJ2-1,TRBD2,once,TGTGCCAGCAGCTTATCCGGGACTAGCGGGTACAATGAGCAGTTCTTC,CASSLSGTSGYNEQFF
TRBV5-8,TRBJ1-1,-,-,TGTGCCAGCAGCCTGCCCTCAGGGGATCTCGATGAAGCTTTCTTT,CASSLPSGDLDEAFF
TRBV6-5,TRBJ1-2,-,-,TGTGCCAGCAGTTACTCGGGACGGAGCTATGGCTACACCTTC,CASSYSGRSYGYTF
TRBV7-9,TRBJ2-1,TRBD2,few,TGTGCCAGCAGCTCCTACGCTAGCGGGAGCTACAATGAGCAGTTCTTC,CASSSYASGSYNEQFF
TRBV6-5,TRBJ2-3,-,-,TGTGCCAGCAGTTCTCCTGGACAGGGAGGGACAGATACGCAGTATTTT,CASSSPGQGGTDTQYF
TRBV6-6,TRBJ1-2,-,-,TGTGCCAGCAGCCCTAGTGAGAGACGCGTCTATGGCTACACCTTC,CASSPSERRVYGYTF
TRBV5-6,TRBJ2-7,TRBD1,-,TGTGCCAGCAGCTTTACGATAGGGACAGGGCTTAGCTCCTACGAGCAGTACTTC,CASSFTIGTGLSSYEQYF
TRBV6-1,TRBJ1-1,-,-,TGTGCCAGCACTTGGACATTAGAGACTGAAGCTTTCTTT,CASTWTLETEAFF
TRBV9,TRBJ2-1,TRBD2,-,TGTGCCAGCAGCATTAGCGGGAGGGCCCTGTTCTTC,CASSISGRALFF
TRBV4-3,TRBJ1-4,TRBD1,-,TGCGCCAGCAGACCGGACGCAGGGGGCATTGAAAAACTGTTTTTT,CASRPDAGGIEKLFF
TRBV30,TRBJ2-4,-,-,TGTGCCTGGAGTTATGGGGGAGCCAAAAACATTCAGTACTTC,CAWSYGGAKNIQYF
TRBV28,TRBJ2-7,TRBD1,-,TGTGCCAGCAGTTTATACTCGGGACAGCCCTACGAGCAGTACTTC,CASSLYSGQPYEQYF
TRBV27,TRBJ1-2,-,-,TGTGCCAGCAGGCCGCGAGGTAGTGGTGGCTACACCTTC,CASRPRGSGGYTF
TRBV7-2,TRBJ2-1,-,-,TGTGCCAGCAGCTTCACGGAACGCGACCTTTACAATGAGCAGTTCTTC,CASSFTERDLYNEQFF
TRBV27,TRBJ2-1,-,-,TGTGCCAGCAGTTTCCTGGGGTACTACAATGAGCAGTTCTTC,CASSFLGYYNEQFF
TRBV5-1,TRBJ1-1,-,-,TGCGCCAGCAGCTTTAACCGGGTCCCCACTGAAGCTTTCTTT,CASSFNRVPTEAFF
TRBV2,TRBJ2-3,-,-,TGTGCCAGCACCCGGGGGCTAGCGGAGACAGATACGCAGTATTTT,CASTRGLAETDTQYF
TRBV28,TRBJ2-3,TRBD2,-,TGTGCCAGCATGGATGGACCGGGAGGACCGATTATAGCAGATACGCAGTATTTT,CASMDGPGGPIIADTQYF
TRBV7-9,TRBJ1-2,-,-,TGTGCCAGCAGCCCGGGGCAGGGCCATGGCTACACCTTC,CASSPGQGHGYTF
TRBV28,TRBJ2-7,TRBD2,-,TGTGCCAGCAGTCTGTCAGCGGGAGTCCCTCCCTACGAGCAGTACTTC,CASSLSAGVPPYEQYF